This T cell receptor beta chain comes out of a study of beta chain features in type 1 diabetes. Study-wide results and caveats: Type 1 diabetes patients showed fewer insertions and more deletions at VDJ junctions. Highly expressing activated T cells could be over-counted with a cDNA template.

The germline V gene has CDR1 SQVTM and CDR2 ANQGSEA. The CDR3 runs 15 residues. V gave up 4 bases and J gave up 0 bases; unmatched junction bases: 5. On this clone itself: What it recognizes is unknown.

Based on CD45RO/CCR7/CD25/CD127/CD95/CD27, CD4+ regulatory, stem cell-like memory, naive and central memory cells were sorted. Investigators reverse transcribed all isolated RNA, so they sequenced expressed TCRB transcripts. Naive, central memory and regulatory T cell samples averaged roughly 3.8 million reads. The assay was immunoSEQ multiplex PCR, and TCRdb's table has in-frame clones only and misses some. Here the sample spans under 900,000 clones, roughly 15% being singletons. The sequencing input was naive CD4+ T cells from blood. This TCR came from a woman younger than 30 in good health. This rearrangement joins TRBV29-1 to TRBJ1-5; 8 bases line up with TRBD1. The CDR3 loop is CSVALTGGSNQPQHF. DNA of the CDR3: TGCAGCGTTGCGTTAACAGGGGGTAGCAATCAGCCCCAGCATTTT.